This record looks at one TCR beta chain sequence and its context. Its antigen is currently unknown. At one of its ends the junction is not consistent with the germline gene, which may arise from a read error. A modified ARM-PCR protocol with three rounds of nested PCR amplified TCRbeta. TCRdb fed the multiplex PCR reads into MiXCR, producing one record per CDR3 protein. The sample holds some 100,000 distinct CDR3 sequences, roughly two thirds seen once. The template was RNA from unsorted bulk tissue. This non-tumor lung sample came from over 3 cm beyond the tumor edge. Donors were chemotherapy-naive, newly diagnosed lung cancer surgical patients in China, August–late 2014. The data were obtained in a study of tumor and adjacent non-tumor tissue in lung cancer. Study-wide context: Histology: under 15 adenocarcinoma, a couple of squamous cell carcinoma, 1 small cell lung cancer. On average, productive TCRbeta reads reached roughly 3.9 million per sample.

The length of the CDR3 is 12 residues. Findings and caveats of the study: Normal lung showed higher cumulative top 100 clone frequency than tumor.

The clonotype was recovered from a man under 40 with non-small cell lung cancer. This chain joins TRBV12-3 or TRBV12-4 and TRBJ1-3; no firm D call. The sequenced sample consisted of distant non-tumor lung tissue. Written as DNA, the CDR3 is TGTGCCACCAGTGTTTCTGGAAACACCACATATTTT. Its protein product is CATSVSGNTTYF.